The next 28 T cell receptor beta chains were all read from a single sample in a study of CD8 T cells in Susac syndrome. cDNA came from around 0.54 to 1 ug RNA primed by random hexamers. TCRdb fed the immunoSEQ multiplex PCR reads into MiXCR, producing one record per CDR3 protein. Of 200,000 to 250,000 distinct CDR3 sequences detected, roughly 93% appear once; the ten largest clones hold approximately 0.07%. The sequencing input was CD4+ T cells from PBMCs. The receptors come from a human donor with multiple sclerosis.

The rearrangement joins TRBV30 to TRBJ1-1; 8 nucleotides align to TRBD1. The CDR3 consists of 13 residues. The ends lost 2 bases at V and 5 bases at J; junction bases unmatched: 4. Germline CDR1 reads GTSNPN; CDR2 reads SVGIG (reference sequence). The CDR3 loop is CAWSQGAETEAFF. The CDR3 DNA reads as TGTGCCTGGAGTCAGGGGGCTGAAACTGAAGCTTTCTTT.

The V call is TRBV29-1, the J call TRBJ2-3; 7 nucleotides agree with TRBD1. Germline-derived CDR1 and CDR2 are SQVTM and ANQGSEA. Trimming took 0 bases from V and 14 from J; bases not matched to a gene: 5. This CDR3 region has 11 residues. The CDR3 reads CSVEEQGRMYF. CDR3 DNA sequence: TGCAGCGTTGAAGAACAGGGGCGTATGTATTTT.

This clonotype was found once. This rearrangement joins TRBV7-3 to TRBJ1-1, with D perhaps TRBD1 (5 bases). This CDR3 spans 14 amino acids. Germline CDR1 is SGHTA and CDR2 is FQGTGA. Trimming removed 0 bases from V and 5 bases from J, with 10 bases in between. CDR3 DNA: TGTGCCAGCAGCTTAACAGTTGGGGGGACTGAAGCTTTCTTT. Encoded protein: CASSLTVGGTEAFF.

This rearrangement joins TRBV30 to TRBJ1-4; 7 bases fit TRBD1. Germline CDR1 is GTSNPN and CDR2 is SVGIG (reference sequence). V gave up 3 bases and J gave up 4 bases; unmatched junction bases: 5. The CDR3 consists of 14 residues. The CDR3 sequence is CAWRPGQLNEKLFF. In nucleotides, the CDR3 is TGTGCCTGGAGGCCGGGACAGCTTAATGAAAAACTGTTTTTT.

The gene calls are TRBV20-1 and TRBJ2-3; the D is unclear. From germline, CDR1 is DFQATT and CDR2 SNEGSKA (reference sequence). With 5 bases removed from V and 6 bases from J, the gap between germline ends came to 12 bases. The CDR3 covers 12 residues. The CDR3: CSAGPSRDTQYF. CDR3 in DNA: TGCAGTGCTGGACCCTCACGTGATACGCAGTATTTT.

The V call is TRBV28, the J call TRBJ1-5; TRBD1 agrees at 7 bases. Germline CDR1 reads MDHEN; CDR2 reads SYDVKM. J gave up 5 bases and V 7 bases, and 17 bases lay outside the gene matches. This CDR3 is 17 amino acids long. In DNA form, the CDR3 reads TGTGCCAGCAATACATTATGGGCTGGACAGGCGGATCAGCCCCAGCATTTT. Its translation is CASNTLWAGQADQPQHF.

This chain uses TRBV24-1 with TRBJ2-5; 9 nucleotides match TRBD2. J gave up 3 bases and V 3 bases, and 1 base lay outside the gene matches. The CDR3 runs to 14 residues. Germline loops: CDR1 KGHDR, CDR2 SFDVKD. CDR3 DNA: TGTGCCACCAGTGATCGGACTAGCGAAGAGACCCAGTACTTC. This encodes CATSDRTSEETQYF.

The CDR3 DNA reads as TGCAGCGCCGCCGCGGGGGCGGTTGGCTACACCTTC. This gives the protein CSAAAGAVGYTF. The chain links TRBV29-1 to TRBJ1-2; D might be TRBD1 (6 bases). Germline V gene lookup returns CDR1 SQVTM and CDR2 ANQGSEA. V shed 7 bases and J shed 7 bases, with 16 bases lying between them. The CDR3 has 12 residues.

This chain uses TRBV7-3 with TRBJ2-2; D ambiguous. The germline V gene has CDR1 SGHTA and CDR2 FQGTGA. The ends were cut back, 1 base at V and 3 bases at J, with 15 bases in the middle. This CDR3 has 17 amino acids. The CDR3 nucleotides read TGTGCCAGCAGCTTAAAGCAAGGAATCGTGGACACCGGGGAGCTGTTTTTT. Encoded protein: CASSLKQGIVDTGELFF.

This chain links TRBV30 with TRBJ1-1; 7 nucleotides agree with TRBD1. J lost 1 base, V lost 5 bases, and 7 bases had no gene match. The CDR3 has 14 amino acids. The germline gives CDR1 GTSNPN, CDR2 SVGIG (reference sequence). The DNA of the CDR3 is TGTGCCTGGGGGGGAGGGACAGCGAACACTGAAGCTTTCTTT. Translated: CAWGGGTANTEAFF.

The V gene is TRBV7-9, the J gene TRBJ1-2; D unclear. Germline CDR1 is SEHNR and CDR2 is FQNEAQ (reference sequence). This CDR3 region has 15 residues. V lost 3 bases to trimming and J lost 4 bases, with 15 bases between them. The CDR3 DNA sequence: TGTGCCAGCAGCTTTCTTGCGGCGGAATCCTATGGCTACACCTTC. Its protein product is CASSFLAAESYGYTF.

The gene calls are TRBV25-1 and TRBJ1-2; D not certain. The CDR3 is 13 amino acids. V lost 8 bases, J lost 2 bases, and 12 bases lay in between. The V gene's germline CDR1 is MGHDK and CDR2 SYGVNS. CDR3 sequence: CASSTQSNYGYTF. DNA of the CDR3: TGTGCCAGCTCGACCCAGTCAAACTATGGCTACACCTTC.

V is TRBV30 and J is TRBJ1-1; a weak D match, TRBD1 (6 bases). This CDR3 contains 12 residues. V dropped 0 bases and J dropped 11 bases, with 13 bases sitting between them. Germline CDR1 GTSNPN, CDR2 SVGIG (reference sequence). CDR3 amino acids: CAWSVEQGKAFF. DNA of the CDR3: TGTGCCTGGAGTGTAGAGCAGGGGAAGGCTTTCTTT.

The CDR3 spells CASSLGGGVNQPQHF. CDR3 nucleotide sequence: TGTGCCAGCAGCTTAGGAGGGGGTGTCAATCAGCCCCAGCATTTT. The chain carries TRBV7-8 and TRBJ1-5, with TRBD1 as a possible D gene (6 bases). V was clipped by 1 base and J by 3 bases, with 10 bases between them. The CDR3 extends over 15 amino acids. Germline V gives CDR1 SGHVS, CDR2 FQNEAQ.

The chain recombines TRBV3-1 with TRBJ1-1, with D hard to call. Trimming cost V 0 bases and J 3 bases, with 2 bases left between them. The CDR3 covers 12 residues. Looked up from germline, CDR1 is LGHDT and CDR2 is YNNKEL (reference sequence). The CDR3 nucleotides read TGTGCCAGCAGCCAAGAATACACTGAAGCTTTCTTT. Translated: CASSQEYTEAFF.

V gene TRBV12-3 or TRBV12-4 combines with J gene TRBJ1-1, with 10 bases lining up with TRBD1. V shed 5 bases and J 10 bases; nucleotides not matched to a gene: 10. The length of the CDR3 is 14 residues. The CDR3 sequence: CASSTGTGARRAFF. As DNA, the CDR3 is TGTGCCAGCAGTACTGGGACAGGGGCGCGGCGAGCTTTCTTT.

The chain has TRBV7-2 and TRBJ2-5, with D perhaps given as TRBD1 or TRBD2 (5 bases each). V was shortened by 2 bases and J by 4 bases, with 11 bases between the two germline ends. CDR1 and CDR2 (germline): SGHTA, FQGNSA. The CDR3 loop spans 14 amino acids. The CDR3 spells CASSLSRGTETQYF. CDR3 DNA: TGTGCCAGCAGCTTATCGAGGGGAACAGAGACCCAGTACTTC.

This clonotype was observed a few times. The CDR3 region is CASSQTGSGANVLTF. CDR3 coding DNA: TGTGCCAGCAGTCAAACGGGCTCTGGGGCCAACGTCCTGACTTTC. The gene calls are TRBV6-6 and TRBJ2-6; D gene ambiguous. V lost 5 bases to trimming and J lost 0 bases, with 8 bases between them. In germline, CDR1 is MNHNY, CDR2 SVGAGI (reference sequence). The CDR3 runs 15 residues.

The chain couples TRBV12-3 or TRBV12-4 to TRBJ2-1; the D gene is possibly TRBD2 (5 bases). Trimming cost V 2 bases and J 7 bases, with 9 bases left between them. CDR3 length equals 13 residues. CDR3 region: CASSLSGMNEQFF. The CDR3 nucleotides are TGTGCCAGCAGTTTATCCGGGATGAATGAGCAGTTCTTC.

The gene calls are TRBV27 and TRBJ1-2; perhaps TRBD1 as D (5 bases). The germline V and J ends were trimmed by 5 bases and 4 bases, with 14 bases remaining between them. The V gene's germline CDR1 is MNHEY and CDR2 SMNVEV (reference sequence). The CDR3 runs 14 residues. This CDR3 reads CASSTLRDAYGYTF. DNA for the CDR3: TGTGCCAGCAGTACCCTCAGGGATGCCTATGGCTACACCTTC.

The CDR3 region is CASSTTGVGTEAFF. In DNA form, the CDR3 reads TGTGCCAGTAGTACGACAGGGGTTGGCACTGAAGCTTTCTTT. The chain joins TRBV19 to TRBJ1-1; TRBD1 matches 8 bases. The V gene's germline CDR1 is LNHDA and CDR2 SQIVND (reference sequence). Trimming at V came to 4 bases and at J to 4 bases, leaving 5 bases not matched to a gene. This CDR3 has 14 residues.

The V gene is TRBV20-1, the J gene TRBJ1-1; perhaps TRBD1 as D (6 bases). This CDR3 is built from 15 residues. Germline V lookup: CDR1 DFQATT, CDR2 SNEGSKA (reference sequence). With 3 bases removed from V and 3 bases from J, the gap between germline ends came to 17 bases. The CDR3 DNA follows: TGCAGTGCTAGGACCTACAACAGGGACTACACTGAAGCTTTCTTT. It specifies CSARTYNRDYTEAFF.

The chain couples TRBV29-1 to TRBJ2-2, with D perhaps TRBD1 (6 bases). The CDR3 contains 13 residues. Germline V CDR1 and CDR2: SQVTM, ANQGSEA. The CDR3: CGGGRGLTGELFF. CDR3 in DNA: TGCGGAGGTGGCAGGGGTTTGACCGGGGAGCTGTTTTTT.

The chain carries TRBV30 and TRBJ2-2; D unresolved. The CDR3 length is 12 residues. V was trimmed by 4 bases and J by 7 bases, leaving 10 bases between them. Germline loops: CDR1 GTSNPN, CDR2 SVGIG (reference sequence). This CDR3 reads CAWNPLGGELFF. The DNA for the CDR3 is TGTGCCTGGAACCCGCTTGGCGGGGAGCTGTTTTTT.

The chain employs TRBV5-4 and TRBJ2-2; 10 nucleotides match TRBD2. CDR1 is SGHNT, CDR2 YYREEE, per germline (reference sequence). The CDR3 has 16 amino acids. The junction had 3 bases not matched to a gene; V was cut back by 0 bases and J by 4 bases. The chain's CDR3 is CASSLGSGGLTGELFF. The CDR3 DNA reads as TGTGCCAGCAGCTTGGGTAGCGGGGGGCTCACCGGGGAGCTGTTTTTT. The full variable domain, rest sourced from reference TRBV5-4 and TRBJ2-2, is ETGVTQSPTHLIKTRGQQVTLRCSSQSGHNTVSWYQQALGQGPQFIFQYYREEENGRGNFPPRFSGLQFPNYSSELNVNALELDDSALYLCASSLGSGGLTGELFFGEGSRLTVL.

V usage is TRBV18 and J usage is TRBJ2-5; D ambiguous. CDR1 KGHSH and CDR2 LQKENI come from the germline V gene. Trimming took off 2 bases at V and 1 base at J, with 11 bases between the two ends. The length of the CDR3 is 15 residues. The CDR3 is CASSPGAIFQETQYF. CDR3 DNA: TGTGCCAGCTCACCAGGAGCCATATTCCAAGAGACCCAGTACTTC.

CDR3 sequence (DNA): TGTGCCAGCTCACCGGGACAGGGAGACGAGCAGTACTTC. Amino acids: CASSPGQGDEQYF. V usage is TRBV18 and J usage is TRBJ2-7; 9 nucleotides agree with TRBD1. CDR1 and CDR2 from the germline V gene are KGHSH and LQKENI. Germline trimming cut 3 bases from V and 5 bases from J; bases unmatched to any gene: 2. The CDR3 spans 13 residues.

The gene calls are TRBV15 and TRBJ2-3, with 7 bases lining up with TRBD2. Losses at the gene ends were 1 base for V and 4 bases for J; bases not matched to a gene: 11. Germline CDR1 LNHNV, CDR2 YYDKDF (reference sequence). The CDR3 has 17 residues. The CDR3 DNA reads TGTGCCACCAGCAGAGCTCCCCTCATGAGCGGGGCAGATACGCAGTATTTT. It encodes CATSRAPLMSGADTQYF.